This paragraph covers one T cell receptor beta chain sequence. This entry belongs to a study of blood T cell repertoires in COVID-19. The overall study: COVID-19 samples from acute and convalescent phases originated in the United States, Italy and Spain. The analysed material was cDNA or gDNA that came from T cells, B-cell-depleted T cells, or PBMCs.

As processed by the authors: Using reference gene primer amplification, nucleated cell counts were estimated. Data came from immunoSEQ multiplex PCR; TCRdb stores just in-frame clones and leaves some out. V and J calls plus clone size are reproduced from that table; the DNA served to infer D and trimming. The sample records just over 150,000 clones, 85% to 95% being singletons. The specimen was peripheral blood. The receptor comes from a woman aged 50 to 65 with acute or convalescent COVID-19.

CDR3 nucleotides: TGCGCCAGCAGCCCGGGAGGGGGGACTAACTATGGCTACACCTTC. The encoded protein is CASSPGGGTNYGYTF. The chain combines TRBV5-1 with TRBJ1-2; D is perhaps TRBD1 (6 bases). The germline gives CDR1 SGHRS, CDR2 YFSETQ. This CDR3 comprises 15 residues. V lost 4 bases and J lost 0, with 13 bases in between.